This note documents a single T cell receptor beta chain sequence. This clonotype was seen more than once but under ten times. Its recognized antigen is unknown. No qualities accompany the bases; no much larger clone lies one base away. To prepare the library, RT-PCR was applied. Data came from an Illumina HiSeq 2500. TCRdb cleaned the public reads at Q25 with fastp, built clones with MiXCR and kept in-frame beta chains. Every entry covers one CDR3 protein and lists the most common genes and DNA from its rows. The sample table holds around 710,000 distinct CDR3 sequences, of which over 11% were seen once. The leading ten clones occupy roughly 6.4% of the sample. This record comes from a study of response to subunit inactivated influenza vaccine (dated by TCRdb to between 2018 and 2020). Turning to the overall study: To follow how T cells responded to a trivalent subunit inactivated influenza vaccine, the researchers relied on deep quantitative profiling of the T cell receptor repertoire.

General conclusions and limits of the study: It was suggested by the authors that each seasonal influenza vaccination may recruit only a limited number of new T cells.

The material was PBMCs from blood, obtained around two weeks before vaccination. This receptor was obtained from a man in his forties or fifties who received an inactivated influenza vaccine. Donor details come from another sample of the same person, matched by shared clones.

The DNA reads TGCGCCAGCAGCTTTACCGGGACAAACAATGAGCAGTTCTTC. The translation is CASSFTGTNNEQFF. The chain joins TRBV5-1 to TRBJ2-1, with TRBD1 tentatively as D gene (6 bases match). CDR1 SGHRS and CDR2 YFSETQ were looked up in the germline V gene. The germline ends are 11 bases apart after V is trimmed by 2 bases and J by 5 bases. The CDR3 contains 14 residues, cysteine and phenylalanine counted. Only CDR3 DNA is held: 42 bases, read in frame from base 1.